This T cell receptor beta chain emerged from a study of cytomegalovirus exposure and HLA in healthy donors. About the study: Of 398 genotyped donors, more than 75% clustered with self-reported Caucasian donors.

The junction had 9 bases not matched to a gene; V was cut back by 6 bases and J by 4 bases. The CDR3 has 14 residues. CDR1 is SQVTM, CDR2 ANQGSEA, per germline. This clone was observed a few times. The target antigen is unknown. Study-level findings and limits: Versus the approximately 720-donor mean, an Asian-associated ancestry cluster reportedly showed fewer N-insertions in a later analysis. In a later analysis, specific HLA alleles were associated with 15,000 or so TCR beta sequences at a 0.05 false discovery rate.

The PCR employed 60 Vbeta primers together with 13 Jbeta primers. Repertoires were generated with immunoSEQ multiplex PCR, while TCRdb's copy carries only in-frame clones and drops some. The sample carries 130,000 or so clones, more than 60% recorded once. V gene TRBV29-1 combines with J gene TRBJ1-2; 9 bases align to TRBD1. Sequenced input: PBMCs. This TCR derives from a man aged 18 to 29 in good health and CMV-seronegative. The CDR3 DNA reads TGCAGCGTCCCTTACCTGGACAGGGGCTATGGCTACACCTTC. Translation gives CSVPYLDRGYGYTF.